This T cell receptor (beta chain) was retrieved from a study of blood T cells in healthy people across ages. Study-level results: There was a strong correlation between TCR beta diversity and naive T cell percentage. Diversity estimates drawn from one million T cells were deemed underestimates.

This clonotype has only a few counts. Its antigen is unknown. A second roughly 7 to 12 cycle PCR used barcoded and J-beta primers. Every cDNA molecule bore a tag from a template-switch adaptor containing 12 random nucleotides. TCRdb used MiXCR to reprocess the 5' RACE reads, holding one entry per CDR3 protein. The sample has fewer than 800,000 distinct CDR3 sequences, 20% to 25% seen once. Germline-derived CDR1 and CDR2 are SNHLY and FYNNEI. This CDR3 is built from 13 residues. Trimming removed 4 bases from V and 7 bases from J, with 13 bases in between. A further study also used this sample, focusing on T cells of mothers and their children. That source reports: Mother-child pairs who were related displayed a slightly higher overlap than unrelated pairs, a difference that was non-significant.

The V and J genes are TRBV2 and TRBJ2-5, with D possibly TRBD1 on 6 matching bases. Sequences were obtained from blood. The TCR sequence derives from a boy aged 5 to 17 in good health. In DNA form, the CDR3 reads TGTGCCAGCAGTGGTGGGGGCCTTGGGACCCAGTACTTC. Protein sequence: CASSGGGLGTQYF.